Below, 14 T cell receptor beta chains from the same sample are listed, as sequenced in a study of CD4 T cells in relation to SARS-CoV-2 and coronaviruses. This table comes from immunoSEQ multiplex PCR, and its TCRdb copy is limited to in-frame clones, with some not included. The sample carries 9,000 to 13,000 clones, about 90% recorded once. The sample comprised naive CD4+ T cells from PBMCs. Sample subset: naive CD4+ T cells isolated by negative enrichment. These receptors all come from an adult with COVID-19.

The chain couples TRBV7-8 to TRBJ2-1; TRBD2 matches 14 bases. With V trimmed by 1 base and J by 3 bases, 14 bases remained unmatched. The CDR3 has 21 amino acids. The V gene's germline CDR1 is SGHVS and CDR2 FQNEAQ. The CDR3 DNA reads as TGTGCCAGCAGCTTAGTCTATACACGTGGGACTAGCGGGAGATACTACAATGAGCAGTTCTTC. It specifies CASSLVYTRGTSGRYYNEQFF.

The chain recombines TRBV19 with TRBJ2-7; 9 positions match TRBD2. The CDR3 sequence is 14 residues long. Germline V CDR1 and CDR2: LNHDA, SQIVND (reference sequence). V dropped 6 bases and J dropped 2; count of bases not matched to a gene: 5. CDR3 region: CASRTGTSPYEQYF. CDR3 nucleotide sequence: TGTGCCAGTAGAACCGGGACTAGCCCCTACGAGCAGTACTTC. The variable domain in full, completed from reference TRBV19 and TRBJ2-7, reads DGGITQSPKYLFRKEGQNVTLSCEQNLNHDAMYWYRQDPGQGLRLIYYSQIVNDFQKGDIAEGYSVSREKKESFPLTVTSAQKNPTAFYLCASRTGTSPYEQYFGPGTRLTVT.

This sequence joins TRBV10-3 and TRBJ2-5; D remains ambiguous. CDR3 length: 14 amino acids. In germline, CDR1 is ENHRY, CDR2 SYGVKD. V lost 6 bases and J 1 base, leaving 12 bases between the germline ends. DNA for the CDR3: TGTGCCATCAGCTCAACATCGAGCCAAGAGACCCAGTACTTC. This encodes CAISSTSSQETQYF.

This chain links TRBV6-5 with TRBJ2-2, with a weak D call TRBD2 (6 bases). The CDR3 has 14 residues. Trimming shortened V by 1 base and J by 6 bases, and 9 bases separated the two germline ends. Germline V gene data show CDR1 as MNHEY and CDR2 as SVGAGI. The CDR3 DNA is TGTGCCAGCAGTTACTACGGGGGTCCCGGGGAGCTGTTTTTT. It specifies CASSYYGGPGELFF.

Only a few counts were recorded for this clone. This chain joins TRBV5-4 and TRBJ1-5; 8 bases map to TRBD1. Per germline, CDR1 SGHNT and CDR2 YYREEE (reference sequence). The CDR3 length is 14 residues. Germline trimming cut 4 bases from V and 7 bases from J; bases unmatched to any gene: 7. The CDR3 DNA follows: TGTGCCAGCAGCAAAGGACAGGGCGACCAGCCCCAGCATTTT. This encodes CASSKGQGDQPQHF.

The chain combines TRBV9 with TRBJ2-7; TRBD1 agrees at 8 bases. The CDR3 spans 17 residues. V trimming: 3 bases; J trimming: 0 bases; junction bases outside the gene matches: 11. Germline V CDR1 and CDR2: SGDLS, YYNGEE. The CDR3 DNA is TGTGCCAGCAGCGCATTCCCCGGGACAGGAAACTCCTACGAGCAGTACTTC. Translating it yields CASSAFPGTGNSYEQYF.

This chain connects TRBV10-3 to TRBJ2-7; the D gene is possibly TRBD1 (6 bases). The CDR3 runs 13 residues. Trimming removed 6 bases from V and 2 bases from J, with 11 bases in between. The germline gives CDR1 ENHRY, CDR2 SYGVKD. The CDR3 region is CAISGQITYEQYF. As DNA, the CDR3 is TGTGCCATCAGCGGACAGATTACCTACGAGCAGTACTTC.

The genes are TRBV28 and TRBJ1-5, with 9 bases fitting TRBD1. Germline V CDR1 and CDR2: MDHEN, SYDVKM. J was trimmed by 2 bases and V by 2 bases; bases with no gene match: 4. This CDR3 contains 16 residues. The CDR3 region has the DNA TGTGCCAGCAGTTTACTACAGGGGGCGGGCAATCAGCCCCAGCATTTT. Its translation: CASSLLQGAGNQPQHF.

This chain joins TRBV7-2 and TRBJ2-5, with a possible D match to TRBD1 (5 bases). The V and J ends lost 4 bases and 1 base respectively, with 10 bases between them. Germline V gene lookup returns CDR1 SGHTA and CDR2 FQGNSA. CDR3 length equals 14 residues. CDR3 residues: CASSWKGAQETQYF. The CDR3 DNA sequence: TGTGCCAGCAGCTGGAAAGGGGCCCAAGAGACCCAGTACTTC. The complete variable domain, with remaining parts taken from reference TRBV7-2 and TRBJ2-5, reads GAGVSQSPSNKVTEKGKDVELRCDPISGHTALYWYRQSLGQGLEFLIYFQGNSAPDKSGLPSDRFSAERTGGSVSTLTIQRTQQEDSAVYLCASSWKGAQETQYFGPGTRLLVL.

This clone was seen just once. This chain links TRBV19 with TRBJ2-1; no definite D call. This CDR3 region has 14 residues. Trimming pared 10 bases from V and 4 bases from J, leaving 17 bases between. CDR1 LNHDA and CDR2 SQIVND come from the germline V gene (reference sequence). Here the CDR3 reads CATGGGMTYNEQFF. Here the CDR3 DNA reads TGTGCCACTGGCGGCGGCATGACTTACAATGAGCAGTTCTTC.

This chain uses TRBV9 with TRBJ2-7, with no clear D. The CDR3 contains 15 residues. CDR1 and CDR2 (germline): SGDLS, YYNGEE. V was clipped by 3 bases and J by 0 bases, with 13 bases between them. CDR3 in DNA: TGTGCCAGCAGCGCGGATCCGGGTCCCTCCTACGAGCAGTACTTC. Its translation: CASSADPGPSYEQYF.

Here the CDR3 DNA reads TGTGCCAGCAGTTACTCTCGAGCTACCGGAAACACCATATATTTT. Its protein is CASSYSRATGNTIYF. The chain is built from TRBV6-5 and TRBJ1-3; D gene unclear. The CDR3 covers 15 residues. Between the trimmed V and J ends, which lost 0 bases and 4 bases, there was a span of 10 bases. Looked up from germline, CDR1 is MNHEY and CDR2 is SVGAGI.

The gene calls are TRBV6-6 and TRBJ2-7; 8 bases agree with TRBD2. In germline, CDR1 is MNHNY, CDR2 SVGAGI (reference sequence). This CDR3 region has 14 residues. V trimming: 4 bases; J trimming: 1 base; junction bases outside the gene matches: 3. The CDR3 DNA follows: TGTGCCAGCAGTTCAGCGGGGGCGTCCTACGAGCAGTACTTC. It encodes CASSSAGASYEQYF.

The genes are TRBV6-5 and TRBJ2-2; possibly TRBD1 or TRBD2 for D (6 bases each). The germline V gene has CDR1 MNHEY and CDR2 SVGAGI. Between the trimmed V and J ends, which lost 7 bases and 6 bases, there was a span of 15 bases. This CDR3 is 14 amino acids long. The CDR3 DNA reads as TGTGCCAGCAAGGCAGGGGAGGTTTCCGGGGAGCTGTTTTTT. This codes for CASKAGEVSGELFF.